The entry below gives a single TCR beta chain sequence along with its context. Original data processing: Estimation of nucleated cell counts relied on the amplification of reference gene primers. Using immunoSEQ multiplex PCR, the repertoire was profiled, and TCRdb retains in-frame clones only, with some absent. V and J calls and clone size come straight from that table; D and trimming were deduced from the DNA. The profile shows approximately 200,000 clones, 65% to 90% of them singletons. CDR1 and CDR2 (germline): KGHSH, LQKENI. V shed 1 base and J shed 3 bases, with 6 bases lying between them. The CDR3 consists of 13 residues. The sample originates from a study of blood T cell repertoires in COVID-19. Recovered participants had two consecutive negative NP/OP PCR tests, healthcare professional clearance, or symptom resolution.

Material for sequencing was PBMCs or T cells enriched from blood (not recorded which). The V call is TRBV18, the J call TRBJ1-1; TRBD1 might be the D (5 bases). The sequence came from a man aged 40-49 years who had recovered from COVID-19. The CDR3 region has the DNA TGTGCCAGCTCACCACTCAGGGACACTGAAGCTTTCTTT. Its protein product is CASSPLRDTEAFF.